This T cell receptor beta chain was captured in a study of control samples from healthy donors and cancer patients. TCRdb's copy holds only in-frame clones and misses some; the assay was immunoSEQ multiplex PCR. The sample has tens of thousands of clones, about nine tenths seen once; the top ten hold approximately 15%. Germline V gene sequence: CDR1 SGDLS, CDR2 YYNGEE. The V and J ends lost 0 bases and 3 bases respectively, with 13 bases between them. The CDR3 has 15 residues. The rearrangement links TRBV9 to TRBJ2-7; maybe TRBD1 (6 bases). Material: blood. The receptor was isolated from a man aged 25-40 years in good health. CDR3 amino acids: CASSVAPGDGYEQYF. The DNA of the CDR3 is TGTGCCAGCAGCGTAGCTCCAGGGGACGGCTACGAGCAGTACTTC.